This T cell receptor (beta chain) was obtained from a study of shared T cell receptors in the human thymus (dated by TCRdb to the early 2020s). For the study in its entirety: The study examined how self-reactive, shared T-cell receptor alpha chains are generated in the human thymus.

Receptor amplification or capture employed the immunoSEQ multiplex PCR assay. In TCRdb, the immuneACCESS table is reduced to in-frame sequences with V and J assigned. These tables do not hold every clone; where another copy was compared, an unresolved V gene accounts for under half, and the others remain unexplained. The sample contains about 380,000 clones, around 95% of them found a single time. Roughly 0.02% of the sample comes from the top ten. The germline V gene sets CDR1 to WSHSY and CDR2 to SAAADI. Taken from cysteine to phenylalanine, the CDR3 has 18 residues. The retained sequence is limited to the CDR3, 54 bases, with the frame set at the first base. Trimming removed 5 bases from V and 0 bases from J, leaving 20 bases between the germline ends. Points on this clone: The antigen it binds to is not known. Base qualities are missing; no much larger clone stands one base away.

The sample taken for sequencing was thymocytes. This receptor was taken from a human donor. The rearranged chain carries TRBV10-2 and TRBJ1-5; TRBD1 is a possible D gene, resting on 5 matching bases. The base sequence is TGCGCCAGCAGTAGGGACCGGCCCACGGTTTATAGCAATCAGCCCCAGCATTTT. Its protein product is CASSRDRPTVYSNQPQHF.